This T cell receptor (beta chain) derives from a study of CD8 T cells in Susac syndrome. While CD8+ and CD4+ T cells were isolated negatively, TEMRA cells were enriched by FACS. CDR1 is SGHVS, CDR2 FNYEAQ, per germline. V gave up 5 bases and J gave up 2 bases, with 7 bases separating them. CDR3 size: 14 residues. Study conclusions and caveats: Individuals included in the TCR sequencing and HLA analysis were acknowledged by the study to be relatively few in number.

As for this clonotype: No antigen is known for it.

Reverse transcription used 0.5 to 1 ug RNA and random hexamers. By means of immunoSEQ multiplex PCR, TCR beta CDR3 spanning 54 Vbeta and 13 Jbeta underwent amplification. TCRdb reprocessed the immunoSEQ multiplex PCR reads via MiXCR and lists one record per CDR3 protein. The sample consists of about 120,000 distinct CDR3 sequences, around 95% of them appearing once. V usage is TRBV7-6 and J usage is TRBJ2-6; no clear D. The clonotype comes from a human donor in good health. Specimen: CD4+ T cells from PBMCs. CDR3 nucleotide sequence: TGTGCCAGCAGCCCGGATCCTGGGGCCAACGTCCTGACTTTC. It translates to CASSPDPGANVLTF.